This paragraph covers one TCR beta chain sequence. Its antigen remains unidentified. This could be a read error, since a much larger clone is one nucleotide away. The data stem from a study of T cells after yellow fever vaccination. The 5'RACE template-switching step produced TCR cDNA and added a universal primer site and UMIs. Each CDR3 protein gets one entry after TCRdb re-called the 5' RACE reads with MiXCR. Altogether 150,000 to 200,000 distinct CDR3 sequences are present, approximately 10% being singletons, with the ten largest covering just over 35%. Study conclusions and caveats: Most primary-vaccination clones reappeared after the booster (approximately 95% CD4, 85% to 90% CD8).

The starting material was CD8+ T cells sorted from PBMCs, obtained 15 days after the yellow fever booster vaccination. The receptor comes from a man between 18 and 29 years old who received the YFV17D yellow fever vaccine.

The CDR3 DNA reads as TGCAGTGCTAGAGATGGGGATACCGGAAGGGAGGCCCAGTACTTC. Translated, it gives CSARDGDTGREAQYF. The gene calls are TRBV20-1 and TRBJ2-5, with a tentative D call TRBD2 (6 bases). The V gene's germline CDR1 is DFQATT and CDR2 SNEGSKA (reference sequence). The CDR3 runs to 15 residues. V was cut by 0 bases and J by 9 bases, with 20 bases left in between.